Shown below are 30 T cell receptor beta chains from a single sample sequenced in a study of cytomegalovirus exposure and HLA in healthy donors. The PCR used 60 Vbeta and 13 Jbeta primers. Clones were read by immunoSEQ multiplex PCR, and TCRdb kept only the in-frame ones, dropping some. This sample has some 150,000 clones; approximately 76% occur once, and the top ten carry about 1.3%. The specimen sequenced was PBMCs. These receptors all stem from a man aged 55-75 years in good health and CMV-seronegative.

This sequence joins TRBV2 and TRBJ1-2, with 7 bases identical to TRBD1. Germline V lookup: CDR1 SNHLY, CDR2 FYNNEI. V lost 7 bases, J lost 2 bases, and 7 bases stayed unmatched. This CDR3 has 14 residues. CDR3 region: CASKRGQSNYGYTF. The CDR3 DNA reads TGTGCCAGCAAAAGGGGACAGTCGAACTATGGCTACACCTTC.

The CDR3 coding sequence is TGTGCCAGCAGTAGGGAGGTCATGAACACTGAAGCTTTCTTT. This sequence encodes CASSREVMNTEAFF. The chain combines TRBV6-5 with TRBJ1-1; D is unresolved. Germline V lookup: CDR1 MNHEY, CDR2 SVGAGI. The ends were cut back, 5 bases at V and 0 bases at J, with 10 bases in the middle. The CDR3 runs to 14 residues.

The CDR3 coding sequence is TGCGCCAGCAGGGGACAGGGGGGTCCCGGGGAGCTGTTTTTT. Translated, it gives CASRGQGGPGELFF. V is TRBV10-2 and J is TRBJ2-2, with 11 positions matching TRBD1. The length of the CDR3 is 14 residues. From germline, CDR1 is WSHSY and CDR2 SAAADI. Germline trimming cut 6 bases from V and 6 bases from J; bases unmatched to any gene: 3.

The table lists this clone with a count of one. The V and J genes are TRBV9 and TRBJ1-5, with 7 bases that match TRBD1. Germline CDR1 is SGDLS and CDR2 is YYNGEE. The CDR3 sequence is 14 residues long. J lost 7 bases, V lost 2 bases, and 6 bases had no gene match. This CDR3 is CASSVDRVGQPQHF. The CDR3 nucleotides are TGTGCCAGCAGCGTCGACAGGGTCGGGCAGCCCCAGCATTTT.

This chain uses TRBV27 with TRBJ1-3; 7 bases map to TRBD1. CDR1 is MNHEY, CDR2 SMNVEV, per germline (reference sequence). V lost 8 bases to trimming and J lost 9 bases; unmatched junction nucleotides: 7. The CDR3 extends over 12 amino acids. The CDR3 protein is CASGRQGGTIYF. CDR3 DNA sequence: TGTGCCAGCGGGAGACAGGGCGGCACCATATATTTT.

The V gene is TRBV19, the J gene TRBJ1-5; D remains ambiguous. This CDR3 has 18 amino acids. Trimming took 0 bases from V and 2 from J, leaving 17 bases between them. Germline-derived CDR1 and CDR2 are LNHDA and SQIVND (reference sequence). The CDR3 DNA follows: TGTGCCAGTAGTATAGAGGCAGGCCGATTTGATGGCAATCAGCCCCAGCATTTT. Amino acids: CASSIEAGRFDGNQPQHF.

J is TRBJ2-1 and V is TRBV28, with D maybe TRBD2 (6 bases). Germline V gene data show CDR1 as MDHEN and CDR2 as SYDVKM. Trimming pared 4 bases from V and 10 bases from J, leaving 11 bases between. The CDR3 contains 12 residues. The CDR3 is CASSSSGGEQFF. The DNA of the CDR3 is TGTGCCAGCAGTTCCTCCGGGGGAGAGCAGTTCTTC.

This chain uses TRBV6-6 with TRBJ2-2; D may be TRBD2 (6 bases). The CDR3 sequence is 15 residues long. Trimming removed 6 bases at V and 1 base at J, with 12 bases between. CDR1 is MNHNY and CDR2 is SVGAGI in the germline V gene (reference sequence). The CDR3 DNA follows: TGTGCCAGCAGCTCCGGGAGAAGGAACACCGGGGAGCTGTTTTTT. It translates to CASSSGRRNTGELFF.

The gene calls are TRBV27 and TRBJ2-3; D is uncertain. Germline lookup yields CDR1 MNHEY and CDR2 SMNVEV (reference sequence). CDR3 size: 13 residues. Trimming left V 2 bases short and J 6 bases short, with 9 bases between. Written as DNA, the CDR3 is TGTGCCAGCAGTTTAGATGAGAGGGATACGCAGTATTTT. This gives the protein CASSLDERDTQYF.

The chain carries TRBV7-9 and TRBJ1-5; 7 bases fit TRBD1. V lost 5 bases, J lost 5 bases, and 9 bases stayed unmatched. In germline, CDR1 is SEHNR, CDR2 FQNEAQ (reference sequence). The CDR3 is 15 residues long. CDR3 DNA: TGTGCCAGCAGCGCCCGGGACAGCCTTGATCAGCCCCAGCATTTT. As protein: CASSARDSLDQPQHF.

The V gene is TRBV15, the J gene TRBJ2-5, with D possibly TRBD2 on 5 matching bases. Deletions cut 3 bases from V and 7 bases from J, with 12 bases between. The CDR3 has 13 residues. CDR1 is LNHNV, CDR2 YYDKDF, per germline (reference sequence). The CDR3 region has the DNA TGTGCCACCAGCAGTGGTAGGGAGACGACCCAGTACTTC. Encoded protein: CATSSGRETTQYF.

CDR3 sequence: CASSESGGGDTGELFF. DNA of the CDR3: TGTGCCAGCAGTGAATCGGGGGGAGGGGACACCGGGGAGCTGTTTTTT. The V and J genes are TRBV2 and TRBJ2-2, with TRBD2 matching 7 bases. The V and J ends lost 2 bases and 3 bases, in that order; junction bases with no gene match: 6. Germline V gene sequence: CDR1 SNHLY, CDR2 FYNNEI. This CDR3 has 16 residues. The variable domain in full, completed from reference TRBV2 and TRBJ2-2, reads EPEVTQTPSHQVTQMGQEVILRCVPISNHLYFYWYRQILGQKVEFLVSFYNNEISEKSEIFDDQFSVERPDGSNFTLKIRSTKLEDSAMYFCASSESGGGDTGELFFGEGSRLTVL.

The chain has TRBV5-1 and TRBJ2-7; TRBD2 is a possible D gene (6 bases). Germline V gene sequence: CDR1 SGHRS, CDR2 YFSETQ. The CDR3 length is 16 residues. Deletions cut 0 bases from V and 6 bases from J, with 19 bases between. The CDR3 spells CASSLDGLVADREQYF. The CDR3 DNA reads as TGCGCCAGCAGCTTGGATGGGCTAGTAGCGGACCGCGAGCAGTACTTC.

The V and J genes are TRBV5-4 and TRBJ2-7; 8 bases line up with TRBD1. Germline V gene data show CDR1 as SGHNT and CDR2 as YYREEE (reference sequence). V dropped 0 bases and J dropped 3; count of bases not matched to a gene: 8. The length of the CDR3 is 16 residues. The CDR3 DNA reads as TGTGCCAGCAGCTTGGGAGTGACAGGGGCATACTACGAGCAGTACTTC. As protein: CASSLGVTGAYYEQYF.

The chain uses TRBV4-3 and TRBJ1-3, with 7 positions matching TRBD1. The J segment lost 0 bases and the V segment lost 3 bases, leaving 11 bases of the junction unmatched. Germline V gives CDR1 LGHNA, CDR2 YSLEER. The CDR3 sequence is 18 residues long. The CDR3 region is CASSQSPDTGVSGNTIYF. The CDR3 DNA reads as TGCGCCAGCAGCCAGAGCCCTGACACAGGGGTCTCTGGAAACACCATATATTTT.

J is TRBJ2-5 and V is TRBV28, with a possible D match to TRBD1 (6 bases). This CDR3 region has 12 residues. Trimming cost V 11 bases and J 2 bases, with 12 bases left between them. Germline values: CDR1 MDHEN, CDR2 SYDVKM. CDR3 amino acids: CASNGQQETQYF. CDR3 DNA: TGTGCCTCCAACGGACAGCAAGAGACCCAGTACTTC.

This chain uses TRBV9 with TRBJ2-5; 9 nucleotides align to TRBD1. The CDR3 consists of 13 residues. Per germline, CDR1 SGDLS and CDR2 YYNGEE. After removal of 5 bases from V and 4 bases from J, the junction contained 3 bases not matched to a gene. CDR3 residues: CASSRQGVETQYF. The CDR3 DNA reads as TGTGCCAGCAGTCGACAGGGGGTAGAGACCCAGTACTTC.

CDR3 sequence reads: CASSQTQGWEQYF. The CDR3 bases are TGCGCCAGCAGCCAGACACAGGGTTGGGAGCAGTACTTC. V is TRBV4-3 and J is TRBJ2-7; TRBD1 is a possible D gene (6 bases). This CDR3 has 13 amino acids. Trimming removed 3 bases at V and 7 bases at J, with 13 bases between. CDR1 and CDR2 from the germline V gene are LGHNA and YSLEER.

This clone was detected a few times. The chain is built from TRBV11-3 and TRBJ2-5; TRBD2 matches at 13 bases. The junction had 14 bases not matched to a gene; V was cut back by 5 bases and J by 2 bases. Germline V lookup: CDR1 SGHNT, CDR2 YENEEA. The CDR3 runs to 19 residues. CDR3 in DNA: TGTGCCAGCAGCCGCCATGCCCCGGGACTAGCGGGGTTGCAAGAGACCCAGTACTTC. It codes for CASSRHAPGLAGLQETQYF.

The rearrangement joins TRBV5-6 to TRBJ2-3, with 13 bases aligning to TRBD2. V was clipped by 1 base and J by 2 bases; unmatched bases: 4. The germline V gene encodes CDR1 SGHDT and CDR2 YYEEEE. CDR3 length: 17 amino acids. The CDR3 nucleotides read TGTGCCAGCAGCTTGCAGACTAGCGGGAGGATCACAGATACGCAGTATTTT. Its protein is CASSLQTSGRITDTQYF.

The chain carries TRBV2 and TRBJ2-3; a weak D match, TRBD2 (5 bases). V was cut by 8 bases and J by 0 bases, with 12 bases left in between. The germline gives CDR1 SNHLY, CDR2 FYNNEI. The CDR3 extends over 14 amino acids. CDR3 in DNA: TGTGCCAGCGGAGAGGGAGCTAGCACAGATACGCAGTATTTT. It specifies CASGEGASTDTQYF.

A few counts support this clone. The V gene is TRBV28, the J gene TRBJ1-1, with 7 bases lining up with TRBD1. The junction had 10 bases not matched to a gene; V was cut back by 4 bases and J by 5 bases. The CDR3 has 15 amino acids. Germline V gene sequence: CDR1 MDHEN, CDR2 SYDVKM. DNA of the CDR3: TGTGCCAGCAGTTCCCCCCAGGGCAGGGGGACTGAAGCTTTCTTT. This translates into CASSSPQGRGTEAFF. Full variable domain (missing parts from reference TRBV28 and TRBJ1-1): DVKVTQSSRYLVKRTGEKVFLECVQDMDHENMFWYRQDPGLGLRLIYFSYDVKMKEKGDIPEGYSVSREKKERFSLILESASTNQTSMYLCASSSPQGRGTEAFFGQGTRLTVV.

The chain combines TRBV9 with TRBJ2-2, with 7 bases aligning to TRBD2. Germline trimming cut 3 bases from V and 5 bases from J; bases unmatched to any gene: 16. Germline CDR1 and CDR2: SGDLS and YYNGEE. This CDR3 region has 18 residues. The CDR3 is CASSAFVLGEGMTGELFF. The CDR3 DNA is TGTGCCAGCAGCGCCTTCGTATTAGGGGAGGGAATGACCGGGGAGCTGTTTTTT.

The gene calls are TRBV30 and TRBJ2-1; 9 bases line up with TRBD2. The CDR3 is 14 residues long. The germline gives CDR1 GTSNPN, CDR2 SVGIG (reference sequence). J lost 5 bases, V lost 6 bases, and 8 bases had no gene match. The CDR3 is CACPRGGLNNEQFF. The CDR3, as DNA: TGTGCCTGTCCGCGGGGGGGCCTCAACAATGAGCAGTTCTTC. Full variable domain (rest looked up from reference TRBV30 and TRBJ2-1): SQTIHQWPATLVQPVGSPLSLECTVEGTSNPNLYWYRQAAGRGLQLLFYSVGIGQISSEVPQNLSASRPQDRQFILSSKKLLLSDSGFYLCACPRGGLNNEQFFGPGTRLTVL.

The J gene is TRBJ2-7, the V gene TRBV11-3; 10 nucleotides match TRBD1. J lost 2 bases, V lost 4 bases, and 5 bases had no gene match. This CDR3 spans 15 amino acids. Germline V gives CDR1 SGHNT, CDR2 YENEEA. CDR3 nucleotides: TGTGCCAGCAGCTGCTGGGGACAGGGGCCCTACGAGCAGTACTTC. This encodes CASSCWGQGPYEQYF. Using reference TRBV11-3 and TRBJ2-7 for the parts outside the CDR3, the full variable domain is EAGVVQSPRYKIIEKKQPVAFWCNPISGHNTLYWYLQNLGQGPELLIRYENEEAVDDSQLPKDRFSAERLKGVDSTLKIQPAELGDSAVYLCASSCWGQGPYEQYFGPGTRLTVT.

This clone was observed a few times. This sequence joins TRBV5-6 and TRBJ1-2, with 7 nucleotides matching TRBD1. The V gene's germline CDR1 is SGHDT and CDR2 YYEEEE. This CDR3 comprises 15 residues. The V and J ends lost 4 bases and 7 bases, in that order; junction bases with no gene match: 13. This chain's CDR3 is CASSILPTGSLGYTF. The CDR3 bases are TGTGCCAGCAGCATACTACCGACAGGGTCACTTGGCTACACCTTC.

The chain is built from TRBV28 and TRBJ1-2, with 8 nucleotides matching TRBD1. The trim removed 10 bases at V and 6 bases at J, leaving 10 bases unmatched. The CDR3 consists of 13 residues. Germline V gene data show CDR1 as MDHEN and CDR2 as SYDVKM. CDR3 loop: CAILKQGEDGYTF. CDR3 sequence (DNA): TGTGCCATTCTCAAACAGGGGGAGGATGGCTACACCTTC.

The chain joins TRBV7-2 to TRBJ1-5; 11 bases map to TRBD1. CDR3 length: 17 residues. Looked up from germline, CDR1 is SGHTA and CDR2 is FQGNSA. V shed 4 bases, J shed 2 bases, and the junction held 7 bases outside the gene matches. The CDR3 spells CASSSRTGGIGNQPQHF. In DNA form, the CDR3 reads TGTGCCAGCAGCTCTCGGACAGGGGGCATTGGCAATCAGCCCCAGCATTTT.

The chain joins TRBV25-1 to TRBJ2-5; possible D gene TRBD1, 6 bases. The V gene's germline CDR1 is MGHDK and CDR2 SYGVNS. This CDR3 region has 14 residues. V was pared by 5 bases and J by 2 bases, with 12 bases between. Written as DNA, the CDR3 is TGTGCCAGCAGTAGACAGGACGGACAAGAGACCCAGTACTTC. Its translation is CASSRQDGQETQYF.

V and J are TRBV9 and TRBJ2-5, with D possibly matching TRBD2 (6 bases). CDR3 length: 15 amino acids. V lost 3 bases and J 7 bases, leaving 19 bases between the germline ends. Germline values: CDR1 SGDLS, CDR2 YYNGEE. The CDR3 is CASSAPGLNMGTQYF. CDR3 DNA: TGTGCCAGCAGCGCCCCGGGACTCAATATGGGGACCCAGTACTTC.